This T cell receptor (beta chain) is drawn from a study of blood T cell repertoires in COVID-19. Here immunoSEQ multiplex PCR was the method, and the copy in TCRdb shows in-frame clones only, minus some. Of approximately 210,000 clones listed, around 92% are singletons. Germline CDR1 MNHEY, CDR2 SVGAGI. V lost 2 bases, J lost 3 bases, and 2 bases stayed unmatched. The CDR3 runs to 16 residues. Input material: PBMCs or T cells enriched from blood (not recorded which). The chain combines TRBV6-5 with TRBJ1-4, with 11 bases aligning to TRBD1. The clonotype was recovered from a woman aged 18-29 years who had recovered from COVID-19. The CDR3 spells CASSYPGQGANEKLFF. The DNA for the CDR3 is TGTGCCAGCAGTTACCCGGGACAGGGGGCTAATGAAAAACTGTTTTTT.